What follows are 29 T cell receptor beta chains derived from one specimen sequenced in a study of OX40 agonist ivuxolimab in advanced cancers. Profiled with immunoSEQ multiplex PCR; TCRdb holds only in-frame clones, not every one. Of roughly 45,000 clones listed, about 88% are singletons. The source was CD4+ or CD8+ T cells sorted from blood, collected in a trial of the OX40 agonist ivuxolimab. These TCRs come from an adult with an advanced solid tumor such as melanoma, head and neck, liver or kidney cancer.

The chain employs TRBV28 and TRBJ1-6; D is ambiguous. V was clipped by 6 bases and J by 10 bases, with 13 bases between them. The CDR3 is 13 residues long. Germline V gene data show CDR1 as MDHEN and CDR2 as SYDVKM. In DNA, the CDR3 is TGTGCCAGCAGAACTGGGATTGACTCACCCCTCCACTTT. Its protein is CASRTGIDSPLHF. Full variable domain (rest looked up from reference TRBV28 and TRBJ1-6): DVKVTQSSRYLVKRTGEKVFLECVQDMDHENMFWYRQDPGLGLRLIYFSYDVKMKEKGDIPEGYSVSREKKERFSLILESASTNQTSMYLCASRTGIDSPLHFGNGTRLTVT.

The chain employs TRBV27 and TRBJ2-1; D perhaps matches TRBD2 (7 bases). Germline CDR1 and CDR2: MNHEY and SMNVEV (reference sequence). The V end lost 2 bases, the J end lost 6 bases, and 14 bases lay between the germline ends. CDR3 length: 15 amino acids. CDR3 sequence: CASSLRGGIANEQFF. Here the CDR3 DNA reads TGTGCCAGCAGTTTAAGGGGGGGCATCGCCAATGAGCAGTTCTTC.

The chain combines TRBV7-2 with TRBJ2-5, with D maybe TRBD1 (5 bases). Per germline, CDR1 SGHTA and CDR2 FQGNSA. V was clipped by 1 base and J by 5 bases, with 8 bases between them. This CDR3 contains 13 residues. Written as DNA, the CDR3 is TGTGCCAGCAGCTTAGGGGGCTCGGAGACCCAGTACTTC. It specifies CASSLGGSETQYF.

The CDR3 sequence is CASSLWRGQTAETQYF. The CDR3 DNA reads as TGTGCCAGCAGCTTGTGGAGGGGGCAGACGGCAGAGACCCAGTACTTC. V is TRBV7-2 and J is TRBJ2-5, with D possibly TRBD1 on 7 matching bases. The CDR3 contains 16 residues. The V gene lost 3 bases and the J gene lost 4 bases, with 18 bases spanning the gap. Germline V CDR1 and CDR2: SGHTA, FQGNSA.

The table lists this clone with a few counts. The chain couples TRBV5-1 to TRBJ2-5; 11 bases agree with TRBD1. This CDR3 has 14 amino acids. V lost 4 bases to trimming and J lost 3 bases; unmatched junction nucleotides: 2. Looked up from germline, CDR1 is SGHRS and CDR2 is YFSETQ. CDR3 coding DNA: TGCGCCAGCAGCCAGGGACAGGGGGAAGAGACCCAGTACTTC. The encoded protein is CASSQGQGEETQYF. The whole variable domain, remainder taken from reference TRBV5-1 and TRBJ2-5, is KAGVTQTPRYLIKTRGQQVTLSCSPISGHRSVSWYQQTPGQGLQFLFEYFSETQRNKGNFPGRFSGRQFSNSRSEMNVSTLELGDSALYLCASSQGQGEETQYFGPGTRLLVL.

The chain combines TRBV5-1 with TRBJ1-5; tentative D call: TRBD1 (6 bases). CDR1 and CDR2 (germline): SGHRS, YFSETQ. There are 15 residues in the CDR3. Between the trimmed V and J ends, which lost 1 base and 2 bases, there was a span of 10 bases. As DNA, the CDR3 is TGCGCCAGCAGCTTGCGAGGGGGAGGCAATCAGCCCCAGCATTTT. Translation: CASSLRGGGNQPQHF.

CDR3 sequence reads: CASSKGDRGLGELFF. DNA for the CDR3: TGTGCCAGCAGCAAAGGGGACAGGGGGCTCGGGGAGCTGTTTTTT. This sequence joins TRBV21-1 and TRBJ2-2; the D call in the table, TRBD1, was not verified against the DNA. TRBV21-1 is a known pseudogene. This CDR3 is 15 amino acids long.

This clone was observed a few times. The chain employs TRBV28 and TRBJ1-6, with a tentative D call TRBD1 (6 bases). CDR3 length: 14 residues. Germline V gene sequence: CDR1 MDHEN, CDR2 SYDVKM. Trimming took off 7 bases at V and 10 bases at J, with 17 bases between the two ends. The CDR3 region has the DNA TGTGCCAGCACAACCCCACAGGGCACCTCACCCCTCCACTTT. Its translation: CASTTPQGTSPLHF.

The J gene is TRBJ2-7, the V gene TRBV6-1; D perhaps matches TRBD1 (5 bases). Trimming removed 6 bases at V and 5 bases at J, with 11 bases between. Germline lookup yields CDR1 MNHNS and CDR2 SASEGT. The CDR3 has 12 residues. The CDR3 DNA follows: TGTGCCAGCAGGCGGCAGGGCCACGAGCAGTACTTC. Translating it yields CASRRQGHEQYF.

The rearrangement uses TRBV6-1 and TRBJ1-4; no firm D call. The CDR3 is 12 amino acids. Trimming removed 2 bases from V and 8 bases from J, with 6 bases in between. CDR1 is MNHNS, CDR2 SASEGT, per germline. As DNA, the CDR3 is TGTGCCAGCAGTGAAAGTAGCGAAAAACTGTTTTTT. Its protein product is CASSESSEKLFF.

The V call is TRBV18, the J call TRBJ1-1, with D possibly matching TRBD1 (5 bases). CDR1 KGHSH and CDR2 LQKENI come from the germline V gene. V was cut by 4 bases and J by 5 bases, with 11 bases left in between. The CDR3 contains 13 residues. CDR3 sequence reads: CASSRQGGTEAFF. In nucleotides, the CDR3 is TGTGCCAGCTCACGCCAGGGTGGGACTGAAGCTTTCTTT.

This chain links TRBV6-1 with TRBJ1-2; D is unresolved. Trimming removed 6 bases from V and 7 bases from J, with 12 bases in between. CDR1 is MNHNS, CDR2 SASEGT, per germline. CDR3 size: 12 residues. The CDR3 spells CASRSPAGGYTF. CDR3 DNA: TGTGCCAGCAGATCCCCGGCGGGTGGCTACACCTTC.

The rearrangement uses TRBV5-1 and TRBJ2-3; D is perhaps TRBD2 (5 bases). V was shortened by 6 bases and J by 2 bases, with 13 bases between the two germline ends. Looked up from germline, CDR1 is SGHRS and CDR2 is YFSETQ. The CDR3 length is 14 residues. The CDR3: CASKNREITDTQYF. DNA of the CDR3: TGCGCCAGCAAGAATAGGGAGATCACAGATACGCAGTATTTT.

The rearrangement links TRBV5-5 to TRBJ1-2, with TRBD1 as a possible D gene (5 bases). CDR1 is SGHKS, CDR2 YYEKEE, per germline (reference sequence). The length of the CDR3 is 16 residues. Trimming cost V 2 bases and J 4 bases, with 18 bases left between them. In DNA, the CDR3 is TGTGCCAGCAGCTTCCGAGGGGCTCAGGGACTCTATGGCTACACCTTC. Its protein product is CASSFRGAQGLYGYTF.

The chain is built from TRBV2 and TRBJ2-7; 10 nucleotides agree with TRBD2. The CDR3 totals 15 residues. Germline values: CDR1 SNHLY, CDR2 FYNNEI. The V segment lost 5 bases and the J segment 3 bases; nucleotides outside the gene matches: 7. The CDR3 sequence is CASSFLLAGVYEQYF. The CDR3, as DNA: TGTGCCAGCAGTTTTCTCCTAGCGGGGGTCTACGAGCAGTACTTC.

The chain combines TRBV14 with TRBJ1-6; the D is unclear. The CDR3 consists of 14 residues. Germline CDR1 and CDR2: SGHDN and FVKESK. The germline V and J ends were trimmed by 4 bases and 5 bases, with 9 bases remaining between them. The CDR3 DNA is TGTGCCAGCAGCCGAGGATTGGATAATTCACCCCTCCACTTT. Its protein product is CASSRGLDNSPLHF.

The rearrangement links TRBV9 to TRBJ2-1; 8 bases fit TRBD2. J gave up 4 bases and V 0 bases, and 3 bases lay outside the gene matches. The germline gives CDR1 SGDLS, CDR2 YYNGEE. This CDR3 has 15 residues. The CDR3 sequence: CASSVGTSGYNEQFF. Written as DNA, the CDR3 is TGTGCCAGCAGCGTAGGTACTAGCGGATACAATGAGCAGTTCTTC.

V is TRBV28 and J is TRBJ2-5; D might be TRBD1 (6 bases). Germline V lookup: CDR1 MDHEN, CDR2 SYDVKM. V was shortened by 3 bases and J by 5 bases, with 13 bases between the two germline ends. The CDR3 consists of 14 residues. In DNA, the CDR3 is TGTGCCAGCAGTTTGCCAGGGGAGTTTGAGACCCAGTACTTC. This codes for CASSLPGEFETQYF.

The chain carries TRBV5-1 and TRBJ2-3; D tentatively reads TRBD1 or TRBD2 (5 bases each). V dropped 5 bases and J dropped 2 bases, with 12 bases sitting between them. CDR3 length: 14 amino acids. Germline CDR1 SGHRS, CDR2 YFSETQ. DNA of the CDR3: TGCGCCAGCAGAGGGGCGGGTTCCACAGATACGCAGTATTTT. Protein: CASRGAGSTDTQYF.

This CDR3 is CASSPDGGQGVYEQYF. CDR3 bases: TGTGCCAGCAGCCCCGACGGTGGGCAGGGGGTTTACGAGCAGTACTTC. The chain uses TRBV11-3 and TRBJ2-7, with 7 bases lining up with TRBD1. The CDR3 sequence is 16 residues long. Germline loops: CDR1 SGHNT, CDR2 YENEEA. J gave up 4 bases and V 5 bases, and 14 bases lay outside the gene matches.

The chain employs TRBV7-9 and TRBJ1-3, with TRBD1 matching over 9 bases. Trimming at V came to 4 bases and at J to 4 bases, leaving 5 bases not matched to a gene. The germline gives CDR1 SEHNR, CDR2 FQNEAQ (reference sequence). This CDR3 comprises 15 residues. The DNA of the CDR3 is TGTGCCAGCAGCTCGCGGACAGGGGAAGGAAACACCATATATTTT. Its translation is CASSSRTGEGNTIYF.

This chain connects TRBV28 to TRBJ2-1; unclear D gene. The CDR3 is made up of 14 amino acids. From germline, CDR1 is MDHEN and CDR2 SYDVKM. With 5 bases removed from V and 3 bases from J, the gap between germline ends came to 11 bases. The CDR3 DNA sequence: TGTGCCAGCAGTGCAGACGTGGGCTACAATGAGCAGTTCTTC. Its protein is CASSADVGYNEQFF.

The rearrangement links TRBV7-9 to TRBJ2-5, with D tentatively TRBD2 (5 bases). V was trimmed by 0 bases and J by 4 bases, leaving 9 bases between them. The length of the CDR3 is 14 residues. The germline V gene encodes CDR1 SEHNR and CDR2 FQNEAQ (reference sequence). The CDR3 loop reads CASSLAGVGETQYF. CDR3 coding DNA: TGTGCCAGCAGCTTAGCCGGGGTGGGAGAGACCCAGTACTTC. The full variable domain, with the rest looked up from reference TRBV7-9 and TRBJ2-5, is DTGVSQNPRHKITKRGQNVTFRCDPISEHNRLYWYRQTLGQGPEFLTYFQNEAQLEKSRLLSDRFSAERPKGSFSTLEIQRTEQGDSAMYLCASSLAGVGETQYFGPGTRLLVL.

The chain couples TRBV28 to TRBJ2-2, with D perhaps matching TRBD2 (6 bases). Germline CDR1 MDHEN, CDR2 SYDVKM. The CDR3 sequence is 14 residues long. The V and J ends lost 7 bases and 3 bases respectively, with 12 bases between them. CDR3 loop: CASNRGMDTGELFF. For the CDR3, the DNA is TGTGCCAGCAACCGGGGGATGGACACCGGGGAGCTGTTTTTT.

The chain is built from TRBV5-1 and TRBJ2-2, with D perhaps assigned TRBD1 or TRBD2 (6 bases each). The V gene's germline CDR1 is SGHRS and CDR2 YFSETQ. The CDR3 is 15 amino acids. V shed 3 bases and J shed 5 bases, with 14 bases lying between them. Written as DNA, the CDR3 is TGCGCCAGCAGCTGGGGGGCGGAAGGTACCGGGGAGCTGTTTTTT. Its translation: CASSWGAEGTGELFF.

The rearrangement joins TRBV7-2 to TRBJ2-1; 9 nucleotides align to TRBD2. Trimming at V came to 5 bases and at J to 4 bases, leaving 9 bases not matched to a gene. Germline V gene data show CDR1 as SGHTA and CDR2 as FQGNSA. The CDR3 contains 16 residues. The CDR3 DNA reads as TGTGCCAGCAGCCCGTCAAGCGGGGGGTTTTACAATGAGCAGTTCTTC. Translating gives CASSPSSGGFYNEQFF.

This clone has only one observation. The V call is TRBV30, the J call TRBJ1-2, with D possibly TRBD1 on 5 matching bases. The V and J ends lost 4 bases and 4 bases respectively, with 10 bases between them. The length of the CDR3 is 12 residues. Germline lookup yields CDR1 GTSNPN and CDR2 SVGIG (reference sequence). In DNA, the CDR3 is TGTGCCTGGATAGGGGTCAGCTATGGCTACACCTTC. It codes for CAWIGVSYGYTF.

The chain recombines TRBV7-9 with TRBJ2-2; 10 bases line up with TRBD1. Germline-derived CDR1 and CDR2 are SEHNR and FQNEAQ (reference sequence). Trimming took 5 bases from V and 5 from J; bases not matched to a gene: 2. The CDR3 totals 14 residues. The CDR3 spells CASSGTGVTGELFF. The CDR3 region has the DNA TGTGCCAGCAGCGGGACAGGGGTAACCGGGGAGCTGTTTTTT.

The gene calls are TRBV7-8 and TRBJ1-4; D is unresolved. V was pared by 2 bases and J by 5 bases, with 21 bases between. CDR1 is SGHVS and CDR2 is FQNEAQ in the germline V gene. CDR3 length: 18 amino acids. DNA of the CDR3: TGTGCCAGCAGCTTACTTCGCCGGCCCCGGGCGGAGAATGAAAAACTGTTTTTT. It specifies CASSLLRRPRAENEKLFF.